This T cell receptor (beta chain) was sequenced during a study of CD8+CD57+ T cells in acquired aplastic anemia. Background on the study: DNA recovered from sorted CD4+ and CD8+ cells had a mean of about 3.5 ug.

Genomic DNA templated the TCR beta VDJ and CDR3 profiling. In TCRdb, the reads were re-called with MiXCR into one record per CDR3 protein. The sample lists about 270,000 distinct CDR3 sequences, 55% to 60% occurring once. Unmatched junction bases numbered 14, after V lost 1 base and J lost 0 bases. This CDR3 spans 19 amino acids. In germline, CDR1 is LGHNA, CDR2 YSLEER. This clonotype was seen many times. What it binds is unknown. Points from the study as a whole: It was found that roughly 31 CD8+ CDR3 sequences were shared between patients and controls.

This sequence joins TRBV4-3 and TRBJ1-1; TRBD1 agrees at 7 bases. Sequences were obtained from sorted CD4+, CD8+, or CD8+CD57+ T cells (not recorded which) from PBMCs. The source of this sequence is a human donor with severe aplastic anemia or a healthy control (not recorded which). In DNA, the CDR3 is TGCGCCAGCAGCCAAGTTCGGCCAGGGGGTCGAAGCATGAACACTGAAGCTTTCTTT. This translates into CASSQVRPGGRSMNTEAFF.